This entry lists 12 T cell receptor beta chains sequenced from one sample in a study of cytotoxic CD8 clonotypes in ibrutinib-treated CLL (dated by TCRdb to about 2021). Sample time point, as interpreted from the label and publication: about 11 months on ibrutinib. The library was made by the immunoSEQ multiplex PCR assay. TCRdb mirrors the immuneACCESS table, restricted to in-frame sequences. Some clones are absent from its copies; in checked studies, under half trace to an unresolved V gene, and the reason for the others is unknown. The sample profile shows some 63,000 clones; 90% of them were found once. Of the sample, just over 3% is held by the ten largest clones. Sample: PBMCs, taken after 12 months of ibrutinib treatment. The receptors originated from a human donor with chronic lymphocytic leukemia.

This chain joins TRBV7-6 and TRBJ2-7; D is ambiguous. The CDR3 consists of 13 residues. Germline CDR1 and CDR2: SGHVS and FNYEAQ. V was pared by 3 bases and J by 1 base, with 7 bases between. The CDR3 nucleotides read TGTGCCAGCAGCTTGGCCATTTCCTACGAGCAGTACTTC. Protein sequence: CASSLAISYEQYF. The variable domain in full, with the rest retrieved from reference TRBV7-6 and TRBJ2-7, is GAGVSQSPRYKVTKRGQDVALRCDPISGHVSLYWYRQALGQGPEFLTYFNYEAQQDKSGLPNDRFSAERPEGSISTLTIQRTEQRDSAMYRCASSLAISYEQYFGPGTRLTVT.

The rearrangement links TRBV11-2 to TRBJ2-7; weak D call: TRBD2 (6 bases). Germline V gene sequence: CDR1 SGHAT, CDR2 FQNNGV. The CDR3 consists of 13 residues. Trimming took 4 bases from V and 3 from J, leaving 10 bases between them. CDR3: CASSSLTSYEQYF. Written as DNA, the CDR3 is TGTGCCAGCAGCTCCTTGACTAGCTACGAGCAGTACTTC.

The chain uses TRBV15 and TRBJ1-5; weak D call: TRBD1 (6 bases). Per germline, CDR1 LNHNV and CDR2 YYDKDF (reference sequence). The V end was cut by 8 bases, the J end by 2 bases, with 16 bases between. The CDR3 has 15 amino acids. CDR3 sequence reads: CATGNRAWGNQPQHF. CDR3 nucleotides: TGTGCCACCGGGAACAGGGCATGGGGCAATCAGCCCCAGCATTTT.

The DNA for the CDR3 is TGTGCCAGCAGCCAAGATTCGATAGGGTACTATGGCTACACCTTC. The encoded protein is CASSQDSIGYYGYTF. This chain uses TRBV4-2 with TRBJ1-2, with unresolved D. Trimming left V 0 bases short and J 3 bases short, with 11 bases between. Germline V gene sequence: CDR1 LGHNA, CDR2 YNFKEQ. CDR3 length: 15 amino acids.

The chain recombines TRBV5-6 with TRBJ2-1; TRBD2 agrees at 8 bases. CDR3 length: 15 residues. CDR1 and CDR2 (germline): SGHDT, YYEEEE. V gave up 0 bases and J gave up 5 bases; unmatched junction bases: 4. In DNA form, the CDR3 reads TGTGCCAGCAGCTTGGTGGTAGCGGGAAACAATGAGCAGTTCTTC. This encodes CASSLVVAGNNEQFF.

This clone was recorded once. The chain has TRBV7-9 and TRBJ1-2; 9 bases are shared with TRBD1. This CDR3 has 15 residues. Germline-derived CDR1 and CDR2 are SEHNR and FQNEAQ (reference sequence). Unmatched junction bases numbered 7, after V lost 5 bases and J lost 3 bases. CDR3 region: CASSPPGQGHYGYTF. CDR3 DNA sequence: TGTGCCAGCAGCCCCCCCGGACAGGGGCACTATGGCTACACCTTC.

The chain carries TRBV5-5 and TRBJ1-5; the D gene is possibly TRBD1 (6 bases). There are 18 residues in the CDR3. CDR1 SGHKS and CDR2 YYEKEE come from the germline V gene (reference sequence). V lost 2 bases and J 6 bases, leaving 24 bases between the germline ends. CDR3 DNA sequence: TGTGCCAGCAGCTTAGGGGGGGGGACCCCATCTGTGGGTCAGCCCCAGCATTTT. Translating it yields CASSLGGGTPSVGQPQHF.

Here the CDR3 reads CASREGGSTGELFF. Here the CDR3 DNA reads TGTGCCAGTAGAGAGGGGGGCAGCACCGGGGAGCTGTTTTTT. This chain links TRBV19 with TRBJ2-2; D might be TRBD1 or TRBD2, each matching 6 bases. V gave up 6 bases and J gave up 4 bases, with 12 bases separating them. The CDR3 sequence is 14 residues long. From germline, CDR1 is LNHDA and CDR2 SQIVND (reference sequence).

V usage is TRBV29-1 and J usage is TRBJ2-3; the match to TRBD1 covers 10 bases. V lost 2 bases to trimming and J lost 4 bases; unmatched junction nucleotides: 6. This CDR3 has 15 amino acids. Germline CDR1 reads SQVTM; CDR2 reads ANQGSEA. CDR3 coding DNA: TGCAGCGTTGAACGACCGGGACAGGGGTCAGATACGCAGTATTTT. Translated, it gives CSVERPGQGSDTQYF.

V is TRBV7-3 and J is TRBJ2-1; D gene uncertain. V lost 0 bases, J lost 7 bases, and 10 bases lay in between. The germline gives CDR1 SGHTA, CDR2 FQGTGA. CDR3 length: 14 residues. The CDR3 loop reads CASSLTPASNEQFF. The CDR3 coding sequence is TGTGCCAGCAGCTTAACCCCCGCCTCGAATGAGCAGTTCTTC.

The V and J genes are TRBV5-1 and TRBJ1-1, with D hard to call. CDR3 length: 15 residues. Germline V gives CDR1 SGHRS, CDR2 YFSETQ. V lost 0 bases and J lost 5, with 14 bases in between. The CDR3 DNA reads TGCGCCAGCAGCTTGGACGGCAACATGGATACTGAAGCTTTCTTT. Translating gives CASSLDGNMDTEAFF. Filled out from reference TRBV5-1 and TRBJ1-1, the complete variable domain reads KAGVTQTPRYLIKTRGQQVTLSCSPISGHRSVSWYQQTPGQGLQFLFEYFSETQRNKGNFPGRFSGRQFSNSRSEMNVSTLELGDSALYLCASSLDGNMDTEAFFGQGTRLTVV.

This chain connects TRBV19 to TRBJ1-4, with 7 bases that match TRBD1. Germline V lookup: CDR1 LNHDA, CDR2 SQIVND (reference sequence). There are 14 residues in the CDR3. Germline trimming cut 6 bases from V and 11 bases from J; bases unmatched to any gene: 12. The CDR3 DNA follows: TGTGCCAGTAGCACGACAGGGATAAGTACCAAACTGTTTTTT. Residues: CASSTTGISTKLFF.